Below are 7 T cell receptor beta chains sequenced from a single sample in a study of T cells after yellow fever vaccination (dated by TCRdb to about 2019). The receptor library was made with 5' RACE. Sequencing relied on an Illumina NovaSeq 6000. The public reads were reanalyzed by TCRdb: fastp trimming at Q25, MiXCR alignment, in-frame beta chains only. Entries that share a CDR3 protein sequence are merged under the most common genes and DNA. The sample contains 350,000 to 450,000 distinct CDR3 sequences, 18% of them found a single time. The top ten hold roughly a sixth of the sample. In light of the paper, this sample's treatment or condition label describes: live attenuated yellow fever vaccine strain. The specimen comprised PBMCs, sampled before the yellow fever booster vaccination. These receptors were obtained from a man aged 18 to 30 who received the YFV17D yellow fever vaccine.

The genes are TRBV24-1 and TRBJ1-2; D is uncertain. Germline CDR1 and CDR2: KGHDR and SFDVKD. The length of the CDR3 is 15 residues. V lost 3 bases, J lost 4 bases, and 14 bases lay in between. CDR3 nucleotide sequence: TGTGCCACCAGTGATCCTCGAGGACCGGGCTATGGCTACACCTTC. This codes for CATSDPRGPGYGYTF.

The V call is TRBV7-2, the J call TRBJ2-1, with D maybe TRBD2 (5 bases). V dropped 5 bases and J dropped 4 bases, with 9 bases sitting between them. The CDR3 spans 13 residues. From germline, CDR1 is SGHTA and CDR2 FQGNSA. CDR3 amino acids: CASSHEGYNEQFF. In DNA form, the CDR3 reads TGTGCCAGCAGCCATGAGGGTTACAATGAGCAGTTCTTC.

This rearrangement joins TRBV12-3 or TRBV12-4 to TRBJ2-5, with D perhaps TRBD2 (5 bases). The CDR3 covers 13 residues. Between the trimmed V and J ends, which lost 5 bases and 7 bases, there was a span of 14 bases. The CDR3 loop reads CASSALGVGTQYF. The CDR3, as DNA: TGTGCCAGCAGTGCTTTGGGAGTTGGGACCCAGTACTTC.

The V and J genes are TRBV4-1 and TRBJ2-5; D unclear. Germline V gene lookup returns CDR1 MGHRA and CDR2 YSYEKL. Trimming took 1 base from V and 5 from J, leaving 14 bases between them. The CDR3 is made up of 15 amino acids. The CDR3 here is CASSQGKLGVETQYF. CDR3 sequence (DNA): TGCGCCAGCAGCCAAGGGAAGCTGGGTGTCGAGACCCAGTACTTC.

For this clonotype: The junction shows a germline mismatch at one end, possibly a read error. This sequence joins TRBV12-3 or TRBV12-4 and TRBJ2-3, with no clear D. The CDR3 covers 13 residues. The CDR3 loop is CAGRMGNPDTQYF. Written as DNA, the CDR3 is TGTGCCGGCAGAATGGGCAATCCAGATACGCAGTATTTT.

The V gene is TRBV7-6, the J gene TRBJ1-1; a possible D gene is TRBD1 (5 bases). The germline V and J ends were trimmed by 5 bases and 1 base, with 11 bases remaining between them. From germline, CDR1 is SGHVS and CDR2 FNYEAQ. The CDR3 sequence is 14 residues long. In nucleotides, the CDR3 is TGTGCCAGCAGCGCGGGACTCAGGAACACTGAAGCTTTCTTT. Its protein is CASSAGLRNTEAFF.

The chain links TRBV7-2 to TRBJ2-3; 11 nucleotides agree with TRBD2. CDR1 and CDR2 from the germline V gene are SGHTA and FQGNSA. J lost 3 bases, V lost 1 base, and 3 bases had no gene match. This CDR3 contains 16 residues. The CDR3 region is CASSLVAGGRTDTQYF. The CDR3 DNA follows: TGTGCCAGCAGCTTAGTAGCGGGGGGGCGGACAGATACGCAGTATTTT. The full variable domain, its missing parts supplied by reference TRBV7-2 and TRBJ2-3, is GAGVSQSPSNKVTEKGKDVELRCDPISGHTALYWYRQSLGQGLEFLIYFQGNSAPDKSGLPSDRFSAERTGGSVSTLTIQRTQQEDSAVYLCASSLVAGGRTDTQYFGPGTRLTVL.